Each of the 5 T cell receptor beta chains below was sequenced from the same sample in a study of regulatory T cells in long-lasting Graves disease. Arm-PCR with iRepertoire HTBI primers amplified the CDR3 regions for these TCR beta libraries. TCRdb called the multiplex PCR reads again in MiXCR, with one record for every CDR3 protein. The table has 300,000 to 400,000 distinct CDR3 sequences, around 20% seen once; the top ten hold roughly 29%. The time point: persistent/refractory GD, antithyroid drugs over 5 years with positive TRAb. Extracted RNA from PBMCs served as the source of the TCR library. Sequences were derived from peripheral blood mononuclear cells (PBMCs), sampled when the disease was refractory, from a patient treated with antithyroid drugs. The receptors stem from a female donor with Graves disease.

In its sample, this clonotype was seen a few times. Since no conserved phenylalanine or tryptophan closes the CDR3, a read error is the likely cause. The CDR3 sequence is CASSRETLNTEAFL. The CDR3 region has the DNA TGTGCCAGCAGTCGAGAGACGCTAAACACTGAAGCTTTCCTT. This sequence joins TRBV12-3 or TRBV12-4 and TRBJ1-1, with unresolved D. This CDR3 has 14 residues. Trimming cost V 5 bases and J 2 bases, with 12 bases left between them.

This clonotype has ten or more counts. The gene calls are TRBV27 and TRBJ2-7; D not certain. V dropped 3 bases and J dropped 4 bases, with 10 bases sitting between them. CDR1 is MNHEY and CDR2 is SMNVEV in the germline V gene (reference sequence). The CDR3 has 13 residues. The CDR3 DNA follows: TGTGCCAGCAGTTTTGGTTTCGTGTACGAGCAGTACTTC. Translating it yields CASSFGFVYEQYF.

This clonotype was seen many times. The genes are TRBV7-8 and TRBJ1-2; perhaps TRBD1 as D (5 bases). The length of the CDR3 is 14 residues. The V end lost 5 bases, the J end lost 2 bases, and 12 bases lay between the germline ends. CDR1 SGHVS and CDR2 FQNEAQ come from the germline V gene. In DNA, the CDR3 is TGTGCCAGCAGCGAGAGAGACAGAAACTATGGCTACACCTTC. Encoded protein: CASSERDRNYGYTF.

The chain links TRBV5-4 to TRBJ1-1, with 7 bases matching TRBD1. This CDR3 has 16 amino acids. V trimming: 2 bases; J trimming: 4 bases; junction bases outside the gene matches: 11. Per germline, CDR1 SGHNT and CDR2 YYREEE (reference sequence). The CDR3 protein is CASSFARGAQGTEAFF. The CDR3 region has the DNA TGTGCCAGCAGCTTCGCCAGGGGGGCGCAGGGCACTGAAGCTTTCTTT.

The chain joins TRBV18 to TRBJ1-4; a weak D match, TRBD1 (5 bases). V shed 3 bases and J shed 8 bases, with 28 bases lying between them. CDR1 KGHSH and CDR2 LQKENI come from the germline V gene. The CDR3 consists of 19 residues. CDR3 sequence: CASSPLPVLTTWGEEKLFF. In nucleotides, the CDR3 is TGTGCCAGCTCACCGCTCCCCGTTCTTACAACCTGGGGCGAGGAAAAACTGTTTTTT.